The 16 T cell receptor beta chains reported below all come from one sample, sequenced in a study of long-term antiretroviral therapy in people with HIV. A v3.0 immunoSEQ assay was performed at survey level. Using immunoSEQ multiplex PCR, the repertoire was profiled, and TCRdb retains in-frame clones only, with some absent. The sample consists of some 28,000 clones, 75% to 90% of them appearing once. Here the sequenced sample was unsorted PBMCs, taken 0.3 years after starting antiretroviral therapy. Source of these receptors: a man aged 35 to 55 with HIV.

The rearrangement uses TRBV5-4 and TRBJ1-3; D is unclear. CDR3 length: 14 residues. V lost 4 bases and J 0 bases, leaving 8 bases between the germline ends. Germline assignment: CDR1 SGHNT and CDR2 YYREEE (reference sequence). CDR3 DNA sequence: TGTGCCAGCAGCCCGCACAACTCTGGAAACACCATATATTTT. Translating it yields CASSPHNSGNTIYF.

The chain recombines TRBV23-1 with TRBJ1-3; no reliable D call. TRBV23-1 has ORF status, its function being uncertain. The CDR3 contains 13 residues. The germline V and J ends were trimmed by 11 bases and 0 bases, with 11 bases remaining between them. In DNA, the CDR3 is TGCGCCTCTACTCGGGGCTCTGGAAACACCATATATTTT. Encoded protein: CASTRGSGNTIYF.

The chain combines TRBV11-3 with TRBJ2-2; 14 bases are a match to TRBD2. CDR3 length: 18 residues. Germline CDR1 and CDR2: SGHNT and YENEEA. Trimming removed 4 bases from V and 3 bases from J; junction bases left unmatched: 7. This CDR3 reads CASSSRTSGGSYTGELFF. The DNA of the CDR3 is TGTGCCAGCAGCTCGCGGACTAGCGGGGGGTCATACACCGGGGAGCTGTTTTTT.

The chain is built from TRBV5-1 and TRBJ2-7; 9 bases line up with TRBD1. V trimming: 3 bases; J trimming: 2 bases; junction bases outside the gene matches: 6. CDR3 size: 15 residues. Germline assignment: CDR1 SGHRS and CDR2 YFSETQ. The CDR3 here is CASSSTGTGPYEQYF. The DNA of the CDR3 is TGCGCCAGCAGCTCGACCGGGACAGGGCCCTACGAGCAGTACTTC.

V and J are TRBV28 and TRBJ2-7; 9 positions match TRBD2. Trimming at V came to 4 bases and at J to 6 bases, leaving 25 bases not matched to a gene. CDR1 and CDR2 (germline): MDHEN, SYDVKM. This CDR3 region has 20 residues. The chain's CDR3 is CASSSPLSGRLASWVPEQYF. CDR3 DNA: TGTGCCAGCAGTTCCCCCCTCAGCGGGAGGTTGGCCTCCTGGGTCCCCGAGCAGTACTTC. Full variable domain (rest looked up from reference TRBV28 and TRBJ2-7): DVKVTQSSRYLVKRTGEKVFLECVQDMDHENMFWYRQDPGLGLRLIYFSYDVKMKEKGDIPEGYSVSREKKERFSLILESASTNQTSMYLCASSSPLSGRLASWVPEQYFGPGTRLTVT.

This clone was seen more than once but under ten times. The genes are TRBV6-6 and TRBJ1-1; D may be TRBD1 (6 bases). CDR3 length: 15 amino acids. Trimming pared 7 bases from V and 1 base from J, leaving 16 bases between. The germline V gene encodes CDR1 MNHNY and CDR2 SVGAGI (reference sequence). The CDR3 DNA follows: TGTGCCAGCACCGATTCTACAGGGACGAACACTGAAGCTTTCTTT. Residues: CASTDSTGTNTEAFF.

V and J are TRBV7-6 and TRBJ2-1; 9 bases map to TRBD1. V was pared by 5 bases and J by 9 bases, with 11 bases of the junction left unmatched. The CDR3 has 15 amino acids. Germline V gene sequence: CDR1 SGHVS, CDR2 FNYEAQ. CDR3 loop: CASSKGRQGGSEQFF. CDR3 DNA: TGTGCCAGCAGCAAGGGAAGACAGGGGGGAAGTGAGCAGTTCTTC.

V gene TRBV6-5 combines with J gene TRBJ2-3; 14 bases fit TRBD2. The CDR3 sequence is 13 residues long. Germline V gene lookup returns CDR1 MNHEY and CDR2 SVGAGI. J was trimmed by 10 bases and V by 10 bases; bases with no gene match: 7. This chain's CDR3 is CATFGLAGGSQYF. The DNA of the CDR3 is TGTGCCACCTTCGGACTAGCGGGAGGATCGCAGTATTTT.

The sample holds a few counts of this clone. The chain uses TRBV7-8 and TRBJ1-2; the match to TRBD1 covers 8 bases. The CDR3 consists of 14 residues. The V gene's germline CDR1 is SGHVS and CDR2 FQNEAQ. V dropped 6 bases and J dropped 8; count of bases not matched to a gene: 11. The CDR3 DNA sequence: TGTGCCAGCAGGTCCCGGGACAGGACTTTCGGCTACACCTTC. Encoded protein: CASRSRDRTFGYTF.

This rearrangement joins TRBV29-1 to TRBJ1-4; the D gene is possibly TRBD1 (5 bases). This CDR3 contains 11 residues. Per the germline V gene, CDR1 is SQVTM and CDR2 is ANQGSEA. Trimming shortened V by 5 bases and J by 8 bases, and 9 bases separated the two germline ends. CDR3 in amino acids: CSVWTLEKLFF. CDR3 bases: TGCAGCGTTTGGACACTCGAAAAACTGTTTTTT.

This clone was recorded only once. The chain uses TRBV28 and TRBJ1-2, with D unresolved. The germline V gene encodes CDR1 MDHEN and CDR2 SYDVKM. CDR3 length: 16 residues. The ends were cut back, 4 bases at V and 0 bases at J, with 15 bases in the middle. The CDR3 loop reads CASSSLLDDANYGYTF. As DNA, the CDR3 is TGTGCCAGCAGTTCCCTTTTGGACGACGCTAACTATGGCTACACCTTC.

The chain uses TRBV2 and TRBJ2-3; 8 bases match TRBD1. The CDR3 has 14 amino acids. The V and J ends lost 5 bases and 4 bases, in that order; junction bases with no gene match: 5. Germline V CDR1 and CDR2: SNHLY, FYNNEI. CDR3 residues: CASSWDRSPDTQYF. In DNA, the CDR3 is TGTGCCAGCAGTTGGGACAGGTCCCCAGATACGCAGTATTTT.

This clone has just one count. This chain links TRBV10-3 with TRBJ2-7, with no clear D. The germline V gene has CDR1 ENHRY and CDR2 SYGVKD. V gave up 0 bases and J gave up 4 bases, with 4 bases separating them. This CDR3 is 12 amino acids long. This chain's CDR3 is CAISESNYEQYF. CDR3 sequence (DNA): TGTGCCATCAGTGAGTCGAATTACGAGCAGTACTTC.

The chain combines TRBV11-1 with TRBJ1-5, with D perhaps matching TRBD1 (5 bases). V was shortened by 5 bases and J by 7 bases, with 15 bases between the two germline ends. Germline V CDR1 and CDR2: SGHAT, FQDESV (reference sequence). This CDR3 region has 14 residues. CDR3 region: CASSPTASGQPQHF. The CDR3 region has the DNA TGTGCCAGCAGCCCGACAGCGAGCGGACAGCCCCAGCATTTT.

The rearrangement uses TRBV4-1 and TRBJ2-5, with 7 bases fitting TRBD2. The junction had 10 bases not matched to a gene; V was cut back by 0 bases and J by 0 bases. Germline CDR1 and CDR2: MGHRA and YSYEKL. CDR3 length: 18 amino acids. The CDR3 bases are TGCGCCAGCAGCCAAGAGACTAGAACTAGCGAGTACCAAGAGACCCAGTACTTC. This sequence encodes CASSQETRTSEYQETQYF.

This chain links TRBV6-5 with TRBJ2-1, with a possible D match to TRBD2 (7 bases). V lost 6 bases and J lost 5, with 17 bases in between. CDR3 size: 15 residues. The germline gives CDR1 MNHEY, CDR2 SVGAGI. The DNA for the CDR3 is TGTGCCAGCAGCTTGAGGGGGGGCCGTCACAATGAGCAGTTCTTC. It codes for CASSLRGGRHNEQFF.